This T cell receptor beta chain is from a study of T cells in localized non-small cell lung cancer. The study's findings and limits: Sequencing was restricted to one tumor region; therefore, heterogeneity remains possible. A denser population of T cells in blood accompanied longer overall survival. Across samples, adjacent lung featured a median 57 of the top 100 tumor clones. Among the tissues sampled, uninvolved adjacent lung had the highest T cell clonality, above tumor.

Libraries were prepared by immunoSEQ multiplex PCR; TCRdb keeps only in-frame clonotypes and omits some of them. Of around 55,000 clones in the sample, more than 75% were seen once. On this clone: The antigen is not known.

The germline gives CDR1 SGHNT, CDR2 YENEEA. The ends lost 1 base at V and 6 bases at J; junction bases unmatched: 5. The CDR3 is 15 amino acids. The J gene is TRBJ2-3, the V gene TRBV11-3; 9 bases are shared with TRBD1. This TCR was sampled from a female donor with stage II lung adenocarcinoma. The material sequenced was PBMCs, taken before any cancer treatment. CDR3 amino acids: CASSLGGTGSDTQYF. CDR3 sequence (DNA): TGTGCCAGCAGCTTAGGCGGGACAGGGTCTGATACGCAGTATTTT.